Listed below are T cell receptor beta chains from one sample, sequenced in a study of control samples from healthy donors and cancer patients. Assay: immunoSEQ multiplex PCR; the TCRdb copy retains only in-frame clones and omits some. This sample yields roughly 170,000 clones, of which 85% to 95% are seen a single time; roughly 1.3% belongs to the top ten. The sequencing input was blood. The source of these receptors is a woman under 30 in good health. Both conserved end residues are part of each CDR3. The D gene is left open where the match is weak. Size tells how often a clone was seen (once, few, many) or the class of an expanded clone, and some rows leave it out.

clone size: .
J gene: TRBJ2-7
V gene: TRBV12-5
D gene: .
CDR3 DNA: TGTGCTAGTGCGGGTTCCTACGAGCAGTACTTC
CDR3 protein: CASAGSYEQYF

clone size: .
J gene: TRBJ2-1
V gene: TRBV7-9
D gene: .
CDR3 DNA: TGTGCCAGCAGCCCTGAGGGGGAGGGCCGCAGTGAGCAGTTCTTC
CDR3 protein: CASSPEGEGRSEQFF

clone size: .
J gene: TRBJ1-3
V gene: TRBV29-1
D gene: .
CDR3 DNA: TGCAGCGTTGACGTGGACTCTGGAAACACCATATATTTT
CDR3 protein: CSVDVDSGNTIYF

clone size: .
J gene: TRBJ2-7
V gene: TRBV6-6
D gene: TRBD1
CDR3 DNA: TGTGCCAGCAGCCCTCGGGACAGTAGTTCGGGCGGCGAGCAGTACTTC
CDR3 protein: CASSPRDSSSGGEQYF

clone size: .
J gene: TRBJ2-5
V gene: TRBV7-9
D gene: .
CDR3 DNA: TGTGCCAGCAGCTTAGATCACGGCGAAGAAGAGACCCAGTACTTC
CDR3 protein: CASSLDHGEEETQYF

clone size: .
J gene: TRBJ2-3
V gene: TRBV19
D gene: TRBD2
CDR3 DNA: TGTGCCAGTAGTTCCGGGGGGGCGGGCACAGATACGCAGTATTTT
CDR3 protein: CASSSGGAGTDTQYF

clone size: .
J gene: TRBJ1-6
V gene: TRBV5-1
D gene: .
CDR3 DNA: TGCGCCAGCAGCTTAGGGGGTTCACCCCTCCACTTT
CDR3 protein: CASSLGGSPLHF

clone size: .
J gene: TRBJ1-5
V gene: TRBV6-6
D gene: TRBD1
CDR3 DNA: TGTGCCAGCAGTCGGGACAGCCGGCCCCAGCATTTT
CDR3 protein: CASSRDSRPQHF

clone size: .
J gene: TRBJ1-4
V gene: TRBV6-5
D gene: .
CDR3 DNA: TGTGCCAGCAGTTACGGAGGAGATAATGAAAAACTGTTTTTT
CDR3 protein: CASSYGGDNEKLFF

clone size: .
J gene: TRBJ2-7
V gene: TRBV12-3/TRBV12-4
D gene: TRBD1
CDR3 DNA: TGTGCCAGCAGGATCGGACAGGGATACGAGCAGTACTTC
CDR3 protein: CASRIGQGYEQYF

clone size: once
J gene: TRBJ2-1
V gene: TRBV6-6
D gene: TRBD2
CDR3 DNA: TGTGCCAGCTGGGGCGGGAGGATGAATGAGCAGTTCTTC
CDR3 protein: CASWGGRMNEQFF

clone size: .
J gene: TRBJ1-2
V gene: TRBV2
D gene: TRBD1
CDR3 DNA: TGTGCCAGCAGTGGACAGGGTCTCTTCTATGGCTACACCTTC
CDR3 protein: CASSGQGLFYGYTF

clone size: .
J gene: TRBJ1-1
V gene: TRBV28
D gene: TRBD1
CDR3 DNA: TGTGCCAGCAGGGACAGGGGGAACACTGAAGCTTTCTTT
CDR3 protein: CASRDRGNTEAFF

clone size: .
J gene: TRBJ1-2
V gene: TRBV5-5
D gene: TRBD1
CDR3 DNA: TGTGCCAGCAGCCCCTCGACAGGGGGGGGCTACACCTTC
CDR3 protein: CASSPSTGGGYTF

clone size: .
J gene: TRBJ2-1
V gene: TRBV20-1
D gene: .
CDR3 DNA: TGCAGTGCCGCAAATCGCGATGAGCAGTTCTTC
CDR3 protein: CSAANRDEQFF

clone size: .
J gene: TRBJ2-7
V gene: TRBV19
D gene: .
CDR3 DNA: TGTGCCAGTAGTATAAGGTGGACCGACTACGAGCAGTACTTC
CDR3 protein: CASSIRWTDYEQYF

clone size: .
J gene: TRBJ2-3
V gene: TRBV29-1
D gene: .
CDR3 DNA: TGCAGCGTTGGTAAGGTCAGCACAGATACGCAGTATTTT
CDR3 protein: CSVGKVSTDTQYF

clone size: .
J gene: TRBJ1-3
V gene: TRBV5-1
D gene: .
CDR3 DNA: TGCGCCAGCAGGACTAGTTCCTCTGGAAACACCATATATTTT
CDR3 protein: CASRTSSSGNTIYF

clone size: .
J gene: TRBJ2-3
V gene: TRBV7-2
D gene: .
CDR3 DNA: TGTGCCAGCAGCCCTACGGACATTAGCACAGATACGCAGTATTTT
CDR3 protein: CASSPTDISTDTQYF

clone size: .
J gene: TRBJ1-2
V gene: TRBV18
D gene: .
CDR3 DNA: TGTGCCAGCTCACCACCTCATGGACAGCTTTACTATGGCTACACCTTC
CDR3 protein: CASSPPHGQLYYGYTF

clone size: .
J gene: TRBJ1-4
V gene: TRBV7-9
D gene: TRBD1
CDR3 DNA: TGTGCCAGCAGCTACTGGGACAGGGGCTCTGAAAAACTGTTTTTT
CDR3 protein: CASSYWDRGSEKLFF

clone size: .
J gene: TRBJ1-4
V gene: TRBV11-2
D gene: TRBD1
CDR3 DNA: TGTGCCAGCAGCGCGGGACAGGGGGAGAAACTGTTTTTT
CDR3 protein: CASSAGQGEKLFF

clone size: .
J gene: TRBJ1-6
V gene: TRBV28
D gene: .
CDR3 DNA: TGTGCCAGCAGTTATGAAGACTACAATTCACCCCTCCACTTT
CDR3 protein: CASSYEDYNSPLHF